A single T cell receptor beta chain is shown here with its context. These data are taken from a study of beta chain features in type 1 diabetes. The germline V gene has CDR1 SNHLY and CDR2 FYNNEI. The CDR3 loop spans 15 amino acids. V gave up 8 bases and J gave up 2 bases, with 17 bases separating them. The study reverse transcribed the entire isolated RNA, so it sequenced expressed TCRB transcripts. Here immunoSEQ multiplex PCR was the method, and the copy in TCRdb shows in-frame clones only, minus some. The sample carries under 450,000 clones, less than 15% recorded once. The chain combines TRBV2 with TRBJ2-3; D might be TRBD2 (7 bases). The receptor was isolated from a young woman in good health. Sequencing was done on a sample of naive CD4+ T cells from blood. The chain's CDR3 is CASGGALVSTDTQYF. For the CDR3, the DNA is TGTGCCAGCGGGGGGGCACTAGTTTCCACAGATACGCAGTATTTT.